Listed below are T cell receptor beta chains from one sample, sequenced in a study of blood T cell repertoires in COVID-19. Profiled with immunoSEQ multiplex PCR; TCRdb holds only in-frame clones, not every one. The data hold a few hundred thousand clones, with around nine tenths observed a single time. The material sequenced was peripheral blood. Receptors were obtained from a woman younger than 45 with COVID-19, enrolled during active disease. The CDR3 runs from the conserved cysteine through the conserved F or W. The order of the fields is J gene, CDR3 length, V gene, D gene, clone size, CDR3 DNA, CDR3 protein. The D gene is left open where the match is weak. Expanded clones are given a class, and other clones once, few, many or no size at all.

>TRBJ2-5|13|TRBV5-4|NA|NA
TGTGCCAGCAGCTTGGGTGGGGGGGAGACCCAGTACTTC
CASSLGGGETQYF
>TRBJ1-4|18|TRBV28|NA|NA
TGTGCCAGCAGTCTGACCCTAACCCGGGTCCTAAATAATGAAAAACTGTTTTTT
CASSLTLTRVLNNEKLFF
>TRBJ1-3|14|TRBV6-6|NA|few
TGTGCCAGCAGTTACGGGGGGGCTGGAAACACCATATATTTT
CASSYGGAGNTIYF
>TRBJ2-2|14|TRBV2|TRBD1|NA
TGTGCCAGCAGCAAACAGGGGAGCACCGGGGAGCTGTTTTTT
CASSKQGSTGELFF
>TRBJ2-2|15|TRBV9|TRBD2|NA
TGTGCCAGCAGCGTAGTAGCGGGAGGAACCGGGGAGCTGTTTTTT
CASSVVAGGTGELFF
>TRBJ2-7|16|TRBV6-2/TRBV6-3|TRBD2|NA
TGTGCCAGCAGTTACGGCGGCGGGAGGGCCCGATACGAGCAGTACTTC
CASSYGGGRARYEQYF
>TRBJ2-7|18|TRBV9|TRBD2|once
TGTGCCAGCAGCGTAGGGCCGGGACTAGCGGGAGAATCCTACGAGCAGTACTTC
CASSVGPGLAGESYEQYF
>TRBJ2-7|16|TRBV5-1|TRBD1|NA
TGCGCCAGCAGCTCACTAGGGACAGGGCCAAACTACGAGCAGTACTTC
CASSSLGTGPNYEQYF
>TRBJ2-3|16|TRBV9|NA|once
TGTGCCAGCAGCACCTTGGGGGGAGGAGAGGCAGATACGCAGTATTTT
CASSTLGGGEADTQYF
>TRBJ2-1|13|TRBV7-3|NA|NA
TGTGCCAGCAGCAGGGAGTCCTACAATGAGCAGTTCTTC
CASSRESYNEQFF
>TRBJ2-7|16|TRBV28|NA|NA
TGTGCCAGCAGTTTCCCCCGGCTGGGCGGGGACTACGAGCAGTACTTC
CASSFPRLGGDYEQYF
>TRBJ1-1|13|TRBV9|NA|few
TGTGCCAGCAGCCGAGGTTTTAGTACTGAAGCTTTCTTT
CASSRGFSTEAFF
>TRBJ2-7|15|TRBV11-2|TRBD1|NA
TGTGCCAGCAGCTTGGGACAGGGCTTGACCTACGAGCAGTACTTC
CASSLGQGLTYEQYF
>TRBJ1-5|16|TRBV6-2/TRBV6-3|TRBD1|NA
TGTGCCAGCAGTTACGGCCCGGGACAGTTGTACCAGCCCCAGCATTTT
CASSYGPGQLYQPQHF
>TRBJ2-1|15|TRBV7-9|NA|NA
TGTGCCAGCAGTCTGAGCGCGAGCTCCTACAATGAGCAGTTCTTC
CASSLSASSYNEQFF
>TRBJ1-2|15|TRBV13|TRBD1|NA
TGTGCCAGCAGCATGCGGGACAGGAATAACTATGGCTACACCTTC
CASSMRDRNNYGYTF
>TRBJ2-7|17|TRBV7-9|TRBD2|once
TGTGCCAGCAGCTTAGGGGGACTAGCGGGAGGGGAATACGAGCAGTACTTC
CASSLGGLAGGEYEQYF
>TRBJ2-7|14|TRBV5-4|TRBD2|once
TGTGCCAGCAGCCCCAGCGGGAGGGTGTACGAGCAGTACTTC
CASSPSGRVYEQYF
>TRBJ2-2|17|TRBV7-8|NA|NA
TGTGCCAGCAGCTTAAGATTTTCACTCGCGAACACCGGGGAGCTGTTTTTT
CASSLRFSLANTGELFF
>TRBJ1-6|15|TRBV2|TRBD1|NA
TGTGCCAGCAGTGAAACAGGGGGTATTAATTCACCCCTCCACTTT
CASSETGGINSPLHF
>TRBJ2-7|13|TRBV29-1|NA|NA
TGCAGCGTTTCTGACTCCGCGGAGAGAGAGCAGTACTTC
CSVSDSAEREQYF
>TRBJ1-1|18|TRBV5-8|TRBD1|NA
TGTGCCAGCAGCCGCTTTGGGACAGGGAGGGGGCCTAACACTGAAGCTTTCTTT
CASSRFGTGRGPNTEAFF
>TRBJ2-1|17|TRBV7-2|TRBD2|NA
TGTGCCAGCAGCTTAGATCGCCCCCTCGCGGGAGATAATGAGCAGTTCTTC
CASSLDRPLAGDNEQFF
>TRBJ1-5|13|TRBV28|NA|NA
TGTGCCAGCAGGTCGGGAGGCAATCAGCCCCAGCATTTT
CASRSGGNQPQHF
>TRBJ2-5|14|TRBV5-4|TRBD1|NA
TGTGCCAGCAGCTTCACAGGGGCGGAAGAGACCCAGTACTTC
CASSFTGAEETQYF
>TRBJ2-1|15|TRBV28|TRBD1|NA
TGTGCCAGCAGTTTAGACAGGGGGCGGAGAGATGAGCAGTTCTTC
CASSLDRGRRDEQFF
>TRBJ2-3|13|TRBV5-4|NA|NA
TGTGCCAGCAGCCCAGGCCCCACAGATACGCAGTATTTT
CASSPGPTDTQYF
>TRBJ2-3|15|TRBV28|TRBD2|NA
TGTGCCAGCAGTCGGGGGGGGGCAAGCACAGATACGCAGTATTTT
CASSRGGASTDTQYF
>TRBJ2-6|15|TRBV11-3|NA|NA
TGTGCCAGCAGCCCTAGGGGATCTGGGGCCAACGTCCTGACTTTC
CASSPRGSGANVLTF
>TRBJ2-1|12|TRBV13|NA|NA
TGTGCCAGCAGCATCACAAGGAGTGAGCAGTTCTTC
CASSITRSEQFF
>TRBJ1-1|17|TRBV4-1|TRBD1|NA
TGCGCCAGCAGCCAAGTCCCGGGACAGGGACCGAACACTGAAGCTTTCTTT
CASSQVPGQGPNTEAFF
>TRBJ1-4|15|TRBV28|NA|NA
TGTGCCAGCAGTTTATCGGCCGGGACTAATGAAAAACTGTTTTTT
CASSLSAGTNEKLFF
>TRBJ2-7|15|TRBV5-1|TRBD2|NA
TGCGCCAGCAGCTTGGCCGGGGAGGGCCCCGTCGAGCAGTACTTC
CASSLAGEGPVEQYF
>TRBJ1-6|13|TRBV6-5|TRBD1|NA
TGTGCCAGCAGGGACAGGGTAAATTCACCCCTCCACTTT
CASRDRVNSPLHF
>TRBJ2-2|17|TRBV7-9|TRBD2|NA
TGTGCCAGCAGCTTTCCTCCTAGCGGGAGAGGTACCGGGGAGCTGTTTTTT
CASSFPPSGRGTGELFF
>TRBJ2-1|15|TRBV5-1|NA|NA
TGCGCCAGCAGCTTGGAGGGGACTGTAGACAATGAGCAGTTCTTC
CASSLEGTVDNEQFF
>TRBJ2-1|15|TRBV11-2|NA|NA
TGTGCCAGCAGCTTAGAGGTAGCGGCATACAATGAGCAGTTCTTC
CASSLEVAAYNEQFF
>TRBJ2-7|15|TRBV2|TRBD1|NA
TGTGCCAGCAGAGTCCCGGGACAGGGGGCAAGGGAGCAGTACTTC
CASRVPGQGAREQYF
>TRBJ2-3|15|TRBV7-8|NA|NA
TGTGCCAGCAGCCGGTCCGTGCAGGGCTGGGATACGCAGTATTTT
CASSRSVQGWDTQYF
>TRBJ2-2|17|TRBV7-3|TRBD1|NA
TGTGCCAGCAGCCGACAGGCCGGGACAGGGAGTAGCGGGGAGCTGTTTTTT
CASSRQAGTGSSGELFF
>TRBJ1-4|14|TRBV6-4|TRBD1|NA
TGTGCCAGCAAAAGCGACAGGGGCGCTGAAAAACTGTTTTTT
CASKSDRGAEKLFF
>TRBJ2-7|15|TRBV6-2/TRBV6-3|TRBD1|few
TGTGCCAGCAGCACCTACCGGGACAGGCCCTACGAGCAGTACTTC
CASSTYRDRPYEQYF
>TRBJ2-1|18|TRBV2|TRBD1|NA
TGTGCCAGCAGTGAAGGGACAGGGGGGGCCAACTCCTACAATGAGCAGTTCTTC
CASSEGTGGANSYNEQFF
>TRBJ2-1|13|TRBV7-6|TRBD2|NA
TGTGCCAGCAGCGAGGTGCCTAGCGGGGAGCAGTTCTTC
CASSEVPSGEQFF
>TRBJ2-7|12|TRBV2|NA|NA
TGTGCCAGTTCCCTAAACTCCTACGAGCAGTACTTC
CASSLNSYEQYF
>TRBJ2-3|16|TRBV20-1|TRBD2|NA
TGCAGTGCTAGTCTTACTAGCGGGAGGGCTTTAGATACGCAGTATTTT
CSASLTSGRALDTQYF
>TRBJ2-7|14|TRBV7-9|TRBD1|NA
TGTGCCAGCAGCCGATACGAACAGGGGAACGAGCAGTACTTC
CASSRYEQGNEQYF
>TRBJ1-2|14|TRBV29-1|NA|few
TGCAGCGCACAATCGGGGGGCGCAGCCTATGGCTACACCTTC
CSAQSGGAAYGYTF
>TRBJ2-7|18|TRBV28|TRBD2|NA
TGTGCCAGCCCAGGAGCACGACTAGCGGGGGAGACCTCCTACGAGCAGTACTTC
CASPGARLAGETSYEQYF
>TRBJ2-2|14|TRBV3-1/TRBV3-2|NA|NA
TGTGCCAGCAGCCAAATCCTAGGGGCCGGGGAGCTGTTTTTT
CASSQILGAGELFF
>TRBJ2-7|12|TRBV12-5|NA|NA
TGTGCTAGTGGTTTGGACAGCTACGAGCAGTACTTC
CASGLDSYEQYF
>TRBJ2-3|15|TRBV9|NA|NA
TGTGCCAGCAGCGTAGACGGGGATCGTGCAGATACGCAGTATTTT
CASSVDGDRADTQYF
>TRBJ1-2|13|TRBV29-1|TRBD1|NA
TGCAGCGTTGCACAGGGGGCTAACTATGGCTACACCTTC
CSVAQGANYGYTF